These 22 T cell receptor beta chains came from one sample sequenced in a study of blood T cells in healthy people across ages. The authors ran a second PCR of about 7 to 11 cycles using a sample-barcoded 5' primer and a J-beta primer mix. TCRdb itself ran the 5' RACE reads through MiXCR, one entry per CDR3 protein. The sample includes around 1.1 million distinct CDR3 sequences, around two fifths of them seen just once. Sequencing input: blood. Receptors were obtained from a man aged 18 to 35 in good health.

This clonotype was seen just once. The V gene is TRBV28, the J gene TRBJ1-2, with 10 bases that match TRBD1. Losses at the gene ends were 4 bases for V and 4 bases for J; bases not matched to a gene: 6. Per germline, CDR1 MDHEN and CDR2 SYDVKM. The CDR3 runs 15 residues. CDR3 sequence (DNA): TGTGCCAGCAGTTCCGGGACAGGGGTCGGCTATGGCTACACCTTC. The encoded protein is CASSSGTGVGYGYTF.

This clonotype was seen many times. The V gene is TRBV7-2, the J gene TRBJ2-7; no clear D. Germline V gives CDR1 SGHTA, CDR2 FQGNSA. This CDR3 has 15 residues. With 1 base removed from V and 1 base from J, the gap between germline ends came to 11 bases. The DNA for the CDR3 is TGTGCCAGCAGCTTAGAACCACCCCCATCCTACGAGCAGTACTTC. It codes for CASSLEPPPSYEQYF.

The rearrangement uses TRBV7-2 and TRBJ1-2; D may be TRBD1 (6 bases). The CDR3 has 16 amino acids. V lost 0 bases, J lost 3 bases, and 14 bases lay in between. Germline loops: CDR1 SGHTA, CDR2 FQGNSA. The CDR3 is CASSLARDIGYYGYTF. The CDR3 DNA follows: TGTGCCAGCAGCTTAGCAAGGGACATCGGATACTATGGCTACACCTTC.

This clonotype showed up just a few times. This chain links TRBV27 with TRBJ1-2, with TRBD1 matching over 9 bases. Losses at the gene ends were 1 base for V and 8 bases for J; bases not matched to a gene: 11. Germline assignment: CDR1 MNHEY and CDR2 SMNVEV (reference sequence). This CDR3 has 16 amino acids. CDR3 DNA sequence: TGTGCCAGCAGTTTATTTGCCCCACAGGGGGCGCGAGGCTACACCTTC. Its translation is CASSLFAPQGARGYTF.

In the case of this clonotype: A much larger clonotype is one base distant, so this may be a read error. The chain links TRBV5-1 to TRBJ2-3; TRBD2 might be the D (6 bases). The ends were cut back, 4 bases at V and 0 bases at J, with 15 bases in the middle. The CDR3 covers 16 residues. Germline-derived CDR1 and CDR2 are SGHRS and YFSETQ. Here the CDR3 reads CASSPAVRGSTDTQYF. The CDR3, as DNA: TGCGCCAGCAGCCCCGCAGTTCGGGGGAGCACAGATACGCAGTATTTT.

The rearrangement joins TRBV7-9 to TRBJ2-3, with TRBD1 matching over 8 bases. The CDR3 is 15 amino acids. V trimming: 3 bases; J trimming: 4 bases; junction bases outside the gene matches: 6. Germline values: CDR1 SEHNR, CDR2 FQNEAQ (reference sequence). CDR3 coding DNA: TGTGCCAGCAGCTTGACAGGGGCTCGAGCAGATACGCAGTATTTT. The encoded protein is CASSLTGARADTQYF.

This clonotype was detected only a few times. The J gene is TRBJ1-2, the V gene TRBV6-5; D possibly corresponds to TRBD1 (6 bases). CDR1 is MNHEY, CDR2 SVGAGI, per germline. CDR3 size: 14 residues. Trimming stripped 6 bases from V and 5 bases from J, with 16 bases between. CDR3 bases: TGTGCCAGCAGGCCGACAGGTACTCCTTATGGCTACACCTTC. Translated: CASRPTGTPYGYTF.

The chain has TRBV7-2 and TRBJ2-4; 9 bases are shared with TRBD2. With 5 bases clipped from V and 4 bases from J, the junction kept 6 bases outside the gene matches. The CDR3 is 15 residues long. Germline-derived CDR1 and CDR2 are SGHTA and FQGNSA. CDR3 protein: CASSHPSGAKNIQYF. The CDR3 DNA follows: TGTGCCAGCAGCCACCCTAGCGGGGCGAAAAACATTCAGTACTTC.

This clonotype showed up just a few times. The chain carries TRBV5-1 and TRBJ1-2; D is unclear. The germline gives CDR1 SGHRS, CDR2 YFSETQ. The CDR3 consists of 14 residues. V was shortened by 4 bases and J by 0 bases, with 10 bases between the two germline ends. The CDR3 DNA sequence: TGCGCCAGCAGCCCGGAGGGAACTAACTATGGCTACACCTTC. Its protein product is CASSPEGTNYGYTF. The variable domain in full, with the rest retrieved from reference TRBV5-1 and TRBJ1-2, is KAGVTQTPRYLIKTRGQQVTLSCSPISGHRSVSWYQQTPGQGLQFLFEYFSETQRNKGNFPGRFSGRQFSNSRSEMNVSTLELGDSALYLCASSPEGTNYGYTFGSGTRLTVV.

This clonotype was observed a handful of times. J is TRBJ2-3 and V is TRBV20-1, with 12 bases fitting TRBD2. Trimming took 6 bases from V and 2 from J; bases not matched to a gene: 6. The CDR3 length is 15 residues. Germline V lookup: CDR1 DFQATT, CDR2 SNEGSKA (reference sequence). CDR3: CSATSGGSVTDTQYF. The CDR3 nucleotides are TGCAGTGCAACTAGCGGGGGGTCTGTCACAGATACGCAGTATTTT.

The V and J genes are TRBV4-1 and TRBJ2-7, with D uncertain. The V gene lost 0 bases and the J gene lost 2 bases, with 11 bases spanning the gap. Germline V CDR1 and CDR2: MGHRA, YSYEKL. This CDR3 comprises 15 residues. This CDR3 reads CASSQDPVAAYEQYF. The CDR3 coding sequence is TGCGCCAGCAGCCAAGATCCGGTAGCAGCCTACGAGCAGTACTTC.

On this clonotype: This may stem from a read error, because a much larger clone lies one nucleotide away. This sequence joins TRBV7-6 and TRBJ2-5, with unresolved D. This CDR3 region has 12 residues. Germline CDR1 reads SGHVS; CDR2 reads FNYEAQ. In DNA form, the CDR3 reads TGTGCCAACAGCTTACCACAAGAGACCCAGTACTTC. It is translated as CANSLPQETQYF.

In this sample, this clonotype turned up a few times. The chain carries TRBV27 and TRBJ1-2; 7 nucleotides align to TRBD1. In germline, CDR1 is MNHEY, CDR2 SMNVEV (reference sequence). This CDR3 is 14 amino acids long. V was clipped by 8 bases and J by 6 bases; unmatched bases: 12. For the CDR3, the DNA is TGTGCCAGCGGGACCACAGGGACAGAAGATGGCTACACCTTC. This sequence encodes CASGTTGTEDGYTF.

This clonotype has just one count. The V and J genes are TRBV19 and TRBJ1-1; unclear D gene. V shed 9 bases and J shed 1 base, with 12 bases lying between them. CDR3 size: 13 residues. CDR1 and CDR2 from the germline V gene are LNHDA and SQIVND (reference sequence). The CDR3 region is CASRPGKNTEAFF. CDR3 DNA: TGTGCCAGCCGCCCGGGAAAGAACACTGAAGCTTTCTTT.

This clonotype occurred many times. The CDR3 protein is CASSLVGGGDTEAFF. Written as DNA, the CDR3 is TGTGCCAGCAGCTTAGTAGGAGGGGGAGACACTGAAGCTTTCTTT. This sequence joins TRBV7-2 and TRBJ1-1; D is perhaps TRBD1 (6 bases). This CDR3 has 15 amino acids. Trimming pared 1 base from V and 3 bases from J, leaving 12 bases between. Per the germline V gene, CDR1 is SGHTA and CDR2 is FQGNSA.

This clonotype appeared once. The rearrangement uses TRBV28 and TRBJ1-2; tentative D call: TRBD1 (6 bases). V lost 10 bases to trimming and J lost 4 bases, with 19 bases between them. The CDR3 is 14 residues long. Germline V gene data show CDR1 as MDHEN and CDR2 as SYDVKM. The CDR3 nucleotides are TGTGCCATCTTCACAGGGACTGGTGGCTATGGCTACACCTTC. Its protein product is CAIFTGTGGYGYTF.

This chain links TRBV12-3 or TRBV12-4 with TRBJ2-4; D unclear. V lost 7 bases to trimming and J lost 0 bases, with 16 bases between them. The CDR3 is 16 residues long. The CDR3 sequence is CASTWAGSLAKNIQYF. The CDR3 nucleotides read TGTGCCAGCACCTGGGCAGGAAGCCTAGCCAAAAACATTCAGTACTTC.

The V call is TRBV7-2, the J call TRBJ1-1; tentative D call: TRBD1 (5 bases). CDR1 is SGHTA and CDR2 is FQGNSA in the germline V gene. Trimming shortened V by 3 bases and J by 5 bases, and 10 bases separated the two germline ends. The CDR3 extends over 13 amino acids. CDR3 sequence: CASSFEGVTEAFF. The CDR3, as DNA: TGTGCCAGCAGCTTCGAAGGGGTGACTGAAGCTTTCTTT.

The gene calls are TRBV24-1 and TRBJ2-3; 7 nucleotides match TRBD1. Unmatched junction bases numbered 6, after V lost 3 bases and J lost 4 bases. The germline V gene encodes CDR1 KGHDR and CDR2 SFDVKD. The CDR3 length is 15 residues. This CDR3 reads CATSDVRDRSDTQYF. In nucleotides, the CDR3 is TGTGCCACCAGTGATGTAAGGGACAGATCAGATACGCAGTATTTT.

This clonotype was counted between two and nine times. The rearrangement joins TRBV5-8 to TRBJ1-1, with D perhaps matching TRBD1 (6 bases). The CDR3 spans 13 residues. Germline CDR1 SGHTS, CDR2 YDEGEE. The germline V and J ends were trimmed by 2 bases and 6 bases, with 11 bases remaining between them. Written as DNA, the CDR3 is TGTGCCAGCAGCTTCGACAGGCCTGCTGAAGCTTTCTTT. Its protein product is CASSFDRPAEAFF.

A few counts support this clonotype. V is TRBV12-5 and J is TRBJ2-7; no reliable D call. The J call may be in error: the DNA end matches TRBJ2-5 better. Germline CDR1 LGHNT, CDR2 FRNRAP. The CDR3 covers 12 residues. As DNA, the CDR3 is TGTGCTAGTGCCCTATCCCGGGAGACCCAGTACTTC. Encoded protein: CASALSRETQYF.

The V and J genes are TRBV5-5 and TRBJ1-2; TRBD1 matches at 7 bases. There are 15 residues in the CDR3. The germline V gene encodes CDR1 SGHKS and CDR2 YYEKEE (reference sequence). The ends lost 3 bases at V and 2 bases at J; junction bases unmatched: 7. For the CDR3, the DNA is TGTGCCAGCAGCTCCCAACAGGGGCCCAACTATGGCTACACCTTC. Amino acid sequence: CASSSQQGPNYGYTF.